Below are 23 T cell receptor beta chains sequenced from a single sample in a study of T cells in Graves' hyperthyroidism and ophthalmopathy. Researchers took RNA transcripts and amplified the TCR beta CDR3 regions from them. Initially, a first-round RT-PCR of the TCR CDR3 employed the HTBI primer set. Each CDR3 protein gets one entry after TCRdb re-called the multiplex PCR reads with MiXCR. Among approximately 560,000 distinct CDR3 sequences listed, around 42% were seen once. Sequences were obtained from peripheral blood or thyroid tissue (not recorded which). The receptors here all came from a woman in her late teens or twenties with Graves' hyperthyroidism.

Turning to this clonotype: It may be a read error: a sequence one base away is much more abundant. The chain is built from TRBV11-2 and TRBJ2-5; no definite D call. The CDR3 loop spans 14 amino acids. CDR1 is SGHAT, CDR2 FQNNGV, per germline. CDR3 DNA sequence: TGTGCCAGCAGCTTAATGGCAGACCAAGAGGCCCAGTACTTC. Translated, it gives CASSLMADQEAQYF.

This clonotype has ten or more counts. J is TRBJ1-2 and V is TRBV2; D perhaps matches TRBD1 (5 bases). The length of the CDR3 is 15 residues. In germline, CDR1 is SNHLY, CDR2 FYNNEI. Trimming took 6 bases from V and 4 from J, leaving 18 bases between them. The CDR3 sequence: CASSLDPRAPYGYTF. In DNA, the CDR3 is TGTGCCAGCAGCCTAGATCCCAGGGCCCCCTATGGCTACACCTTC.

This clonotype was seen a few times. The V and J genes are TRBV29-1 and TRBJ2-2; 9 bases match TRBD1. With 7 bases clipped from V and 12 bases from J, the junction kept 6 bases outside the gene matches. Germline CDR1 and CDR2: SQVTM and ANQGSEA. The CDR3 loop spans 11 amino acids. CDR3 loop: CSARQGGQLFF. The CDR3 bases are TGCAGCGCTAGACAGGGGGGGCAGCTGTTTTTT.

This clonotype showed up just a few times. The chain has TRBV7-6 and TRBJ2-7; 9 nucleotides agree with TRBD1. From germline, CDR1 is SGHVS and CDR2 FNYEAQ. The J segment lost 5 bases and the V segment lost 1 base, leaving 9 bases of the junction unmatched. There are 16 residues in the CDR3. DNA of the CDR3: TGTGCCAGCAGCTTAGTTTTCGGGACAGGGCTCCACGAGCAGTACTTC. Encoded protein: CASSLVFGTGLHEQYF. Filled out from reference TRBV7-6 and TRBJ2-7, the complete variable domain reads GAGVSQSPRYKVTKRGQDVALRCDPISGHVSLYWYRQALGQGPEFLTYFNYEAQQDKSGLPNDRFSAERPEGSISTLTIQRTEQRDSAMYRCASSLVFGTGLHEQYFGPGTRLTVT.

V gene TRBV20-1 combines with J gene TRBJ2-2; D is undetermined. The V gene lost 5 bases and the J gene lost 4 bases, with 14 bases spanning the gap. Germline V lookup: CDR1 DFQATT, CDR2 SNEGSKA (reference sequence). The length of the CDR3 is 14 residues. CDR3 DNA: TGCAGTGCTTACCGAAATGGGGTCACCGGGGAGCTGTTTTTT. It specifies CSAYRNGVTGELFF.

The chain has TRBV12-3 or TRBV12-4 and TRBJ2-5, with D possibly called TRBD1 or TRBD2 (5 bases each). Trimming pared 2 bases from V and 2 bases from J, leaving 12 bases between. The length of the CDR3 is 15 residues. This CDR3 reads CASSLLGRNQETQYF. CDR3 coding DNA: TGTGCCAGCAGTTTACTGGGACGGAATCAAGAGACCCAGTACTTC.

The V call is TRBV12-3 or TRBV12-4, the J call TRBJ1-5, with D maybe TRBD1 (6 bases). V lost 6 bases and J 4 bases, leaving 19 bases between the germline ends. The length of the CDR3 is 16 residues. The CDR3 protein is CASSGARGGRNQPQHF. The CDR3 DNA sequence: TGTGCCAGCAGCGGGGCCCGGGGGGGGCGAAATCAGCCCCAGCATTTT.

As concerns this clonotype: Its ends do not fully match the called genes, so a read error is possible. The rearrangement joins TRBV7-9 to TRBJ2-7, with 8 nucleotides matching TRBD1. The CDR3 extends over 15 amino acids. Germline V gene data show CDR1 as SEHNR and CDR2 as FQNEAQ (reference sequence). In DNA form, the CDR3 reads TGCGCCAGCAGCTTGGCCCAGGGGGCGGGCTACGAGCAGTACTTC. Translating it yields CASSLAQGAGYEQYF. Supplemented by reference TRBV7-9 and TRBJ2-7, the full variable domain reads DTGVSQNPRHKITKRGQNVTFRCDPISEHNRLYWYRQTLGQGPEFLTYFQNEAQLEKSRLLSDRFSAERPKGSFSTLEIQRTEQGDSAMYLCASSLAQGAGYEQYFGPGTRLTVT.

The rearrangement links TRBV24-1 to TRBJ2-5, with D perhaps matching TRBD1 (6 bases). CDR3 size: 16 residues. With 5 bases removed from V and 3 bases from J, the gap between germline ends came to 18 bases. CDR1 and CDR2 (germline): KGHDR, SFDVKD. In DNA, the CDR3 is TGTGCCACCAGTGCCGGATACTCCTACAGGGAAGAGACCCAGTACTTC. Amino acids: CATSAGYSYREETQYF.

Ten or more counts support this clonotype. The chain is built from TRBV29-1 and TRBJ1-1, with D unclear. Trimming cost V 4 bases and J 1 base, with 4 bases left between them. CDR1 SQVTM and CDR2 ANQGSEA come from the germline V gene. The CDR3 length is 11 residues. The CDR3 nucleotides are TGCAGCGTTGCTCAGAACACTGAAGCTTTCTTT. Its translation: CSVAQNTEAFF.

The V gene is TRBV29-1, the J gene TRBJ2-6, with D possibly TRBD1 on 6 matching bases. Germline V gene sequence: CDR1 SQVTM, CDR2 ANQGSEA. The V end lost 7 bases, the J end lost 0 bases, and 13 bases lay between the germline ends. This CDR3 is 15 amino acids long. The CDR3 loop reads CSARQAGSGANVLTF. The CDR3 nucleotides read TGCAGCGCTAGACAGGCCGGCTCTGGGGCCAACGTCCTGACTTTC.

This chain joins TRBV7-9 and TRBJ2-3; 8 bases align to TRBD2. CDR3 length: 15 amino acids. The germline V gene has CDR1 SEHNR and CDR2 FQNEAQ (reference sequence). V lost 3 bases and J lost 2; bases outside the gene matches: 4. Here the CDR3 reads CASSLHSGNTDTQYF. The CDR3 DNA sequence: TGTGCCAGCAGCTTGCATAGCGGGAACACAGATACGCAGTATTTT.

This clonotype showed up just a few times. This rearrangement joins TRBV7-2 to TRBJ2-7, with TRBD2 matching over 14 bases. CDR1 and CDR2 from the germline V gene are SGHTA and FQGNSA. V lost 1 base, J lost 5 bases, and 4 bases stayed unmatched. CDR3 length: 16 amino acids. The CDR3 region has the DNA TGTGCCAGCAGCTTAGGGACTAGCGGGAGGTCCCACGAGCAGTACTTC. Translation gives CASSLGTSGRSHEQYF.

The chain links TRBV7-2 to TRBJ2-7; D not resolved. Germline V lookup: CDR1 SGHTA, CDR2 FQGNSA. The CDR3 is 12 amino acids. DNA of the CDR3: TGTGCTAGATCGACCCTAGAGGACGAGCAGTACTTC. Its translation is CARSTLEDEQYF.

This clonotype was recorded a few times. This chain uses TRBV6-6 with TRBJ2-7; D gene ambiguous. CDR3 length equals 13 residues. V was pared by 2 bases and J by 11 bases, with 16 bases between. CDR1 MNHNY and CDR2 SVGAGI come from the germline V gene (reference sequence). CDR3 nucleotide sequence: TGTGCCAGCAGTTACCTCGAGCCACACCGGGAGTACTTC. This gives the protein CASSYLEPHREYF.

This chain uses TRBV29-1 with TRBJ2-5, with D perhaps matching TRBD1 or TRBD2 (5 bases each). With 4 bases removed from V and 2 bases from J, the gap between germline ends came to 17 bases. This CDR3 has 15 amino acids. Germline V gives CDR1 SQVTM, CDR2 ANQGSEA. CDR3: CSVGEPGRSQETQYF. The CDR3 region has the DNA TGCAGCGTTGGGGAACCGGGACGGAGTCAAGAGACCCAGTACTTC.

Points on this clonotype: A junction boundary mismatches the germline segment, possibly from a read error. The chain has TRBV10-3 and TRBJ2-7, with TRBD2 as a possible D gene (5 bases). The CDR3 has 16 residues. Germline assignment: CDR1 ENHRY and CDR2 SYGVKD. The CDR3 nucleotides are TGTGCCAGCAGTTACTCCTCGGGAAGCGTGAAGTACGAGCAGTACTTC. It encodes CASSYSSGSVKYEQYF.

This clonotype was observed at least ten times. The J gene is TRBJ1-1, the V gene TRBV14; D perhaps matches TRBD1 (5 bases). Germline CDR1 SGHDN, CDR2 FVKESK. This CDR3 is 15 amino acids long. V lost 0 bases to trimming and J lost 3 bases, with 11 bases between them. The CDR3 bases are TGTGCCAGCAGCCAAGATCGGGGCAGGGACACTGAAGCTTTCTTT. As protein: CASSQDRGRDTEAFF. Filled out from reference TRBV14 and TRBJ1-1, the complete variable domain reads EAGVTQFPSHSVIEKGQTVTLRCDPISGHDNLYWYRRVMGKEIKFLLHFVKESKQDESGMPNNRFLAERTGGTYSTLKVQPAELEDSGVYFCASSQDRGRDTEAFFGQGTRLTVV.

The rearrangement uses TRBV2 and TRBJ1-5; 7 bases line up with TRBD1. Trimming at V came to 6 bases and at J to 1 base, leaving 9 bases not matched to a gene. This CDR3 comprises 16 residues. Germline CDR1 SNHLY, CDR2 FYNNEI. Written as DNA, the CDR3 is TGTGCCAGCAGCGACCCAAGGGACAGAAGCAATCAGCCCCAGCATTTT. Protein product: CASSDPRDRSNQPQHF. Full variable domain (remainder filled in from reference TRBV2 and TRBJ1-5): EPEVTQTPSHQVTQMGQEVILRCVPISNHLYFYWYRQILGQKVEFLVSFYNNEISEKSEIFDDQFSVERPDGSNFTLKIRSTKLEDSAMYFCASSDPRDRSNQPQHFGDGTRLSIL.

The chain combines TRBV6-1 with TRBJ2-7; D gene unclear. Germline V gene data show CDR1 as MNHNS and CDR2 as SASEGT. V was clipped by 11 bases and J by 2 bases, with 16 bases between them. The CDR3 sequence is 13 residues long. DNA for the CDR3: TGTGCCGGCCGACAACAAAACACCTACGAGCAGTACTTC. It codes for CAGRQQNTYEQYF.

This clonotype was recorded many times. The chain uses TRBV10-3 and TRBJ1-5; 7 nucleotides agree with TRBD1. From germline, CDR1 is ENHRY and CDR2 SYGVKD. V gave up 5 bases and J gave up 4 bases; unmatched junction bases: 14. The CDR3 sequence is 17 residues long. In DNA, the CDR3 is TGTGCCATCAGTAAAGACAGGGCGGAGGCGGCAAATCAGCCCCAGCATTTT. This encodes CAISKDRAEAANQPQHF.

This sequence joins TRBV5-6 and TRBJ2-5; TRBD2 aligns across 7 bases. Germline assignment: CDR1 SGHDT and CDR2 YYEEEE. V shed 7 bases, J shed 5 bases, and the junction held 5 bases outside the gene matches. The CDR3 runs to 12 residues. The CDR3 here is CASAGLSETQYF. DNA for the CDR3: TGTGCCAGCGCGGGACTAAGCGAGACCCAGTACTTC.

The chain couples TRBV25-1 to TRBJ1-1; D remains ambiguous. The J call could be wrong; TRBJ2-1 is a better fit for the DNA end. Germline CDR1 reads MGHDK; CDR2 reads SYGVNS. This CDR3 has 12 amino acids. The CDR3 region is CASSESHNEQFF. The CDR3 nucleotides read TGTGCCAGCAGTGAATCTCACAATGAGCAGTTCTTC.